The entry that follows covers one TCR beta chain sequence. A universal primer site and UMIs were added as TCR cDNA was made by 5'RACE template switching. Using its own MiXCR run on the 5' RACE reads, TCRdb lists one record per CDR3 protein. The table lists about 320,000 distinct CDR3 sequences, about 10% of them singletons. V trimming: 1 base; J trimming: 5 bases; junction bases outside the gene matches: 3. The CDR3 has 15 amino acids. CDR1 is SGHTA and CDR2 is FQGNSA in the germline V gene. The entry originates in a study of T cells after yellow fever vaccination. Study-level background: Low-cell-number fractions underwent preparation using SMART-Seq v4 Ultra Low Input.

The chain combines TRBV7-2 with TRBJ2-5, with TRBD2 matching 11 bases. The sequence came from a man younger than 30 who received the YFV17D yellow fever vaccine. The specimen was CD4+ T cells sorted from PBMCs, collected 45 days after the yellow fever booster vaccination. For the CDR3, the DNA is TGTGCCAGCAGCTTAGTAGCGGGGGGGCGGGAGACCCAGTACTTC. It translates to CASSLVAGGRETQYF.